Listed below are T cell receptor beta chains from one sample, sequenced in a study of blood T cells in healthy people across ages. TCRdb redid the calling of the 5' RACE reads with MiXCR, one entry per CDR3 protein. This table holds fewer than 2 million distinct CDR3 sequences, 35% to 50% found once. The sample taken for sequencing was blood. These TCRs come from a human donor in good health. Both conserved end residues are trimmed from each CDR3. Fields, in order: J gene, CDR3 length, V gene, CDR3 protein.

J gene: TRBJ1-5; CDR3 length: 11; V gene: TRBV7-9; CDR3 protein: ASSHTQDQPQH
J gene: TRBJ2-6; CDR3 length: 13; V gene: TRBV3-1; CDR3 protein: AGSQDRTGANVLT
J gene: TRBJ2-7; CDR3 length: 12; V gene: TRBV14; CDR3 protein: ASSQVRGSHEQY
J gene: TRBJ2-7; CDR3 length: 14; V gene: TRBV15; CDR3 protein: ATSDLMTGWIYEQY
J gene: TRBJ2-7; CDR3 length: 13; V gene: TRBV14; CDR3 protein: ASSFNGGAFYEQY
J gene: TRBJ1-2; CDR3 length: 10; V gene: TRBV19; CDR3 protein: ASSPLRSGYT
J gene: TRBJ1-6; CDR3 length: 14; V gene: TRBV7-6; CDR3 protein: ASRAGSRSYNSPLH
J gene: TRBJ2-1; CDR3 length: 11; V gene: TRBV29-1; CDR3 protein: SVQQGVLGEQF
J gene: TRBJ1-2; CDR3 length: 11; V gene: TRBV7-2; CDR3 protein: ASSPPDGYGHT
J gene: TRBJ1-5; CDR3 length: 12; V gene: TRBV10-2; CDR3 protein: ASRDKGGNQPQH
J gene: TRBJ2-4; CDR3 length: 14; V gene: TRBV4-3; CDR3 protein: ASSQGLAGYGNIQY
J gene: TRBJ2-1; CDR3 length: 14; V gene: TRBV12-3/TRBV12-4; CDR3 protein: ASSSGTGQRYNEQF
J gene: TRBJ1-5; CDR3 length: 10; V gene: TRBV7-9; CDR3 protein: ASSFSGEPQH